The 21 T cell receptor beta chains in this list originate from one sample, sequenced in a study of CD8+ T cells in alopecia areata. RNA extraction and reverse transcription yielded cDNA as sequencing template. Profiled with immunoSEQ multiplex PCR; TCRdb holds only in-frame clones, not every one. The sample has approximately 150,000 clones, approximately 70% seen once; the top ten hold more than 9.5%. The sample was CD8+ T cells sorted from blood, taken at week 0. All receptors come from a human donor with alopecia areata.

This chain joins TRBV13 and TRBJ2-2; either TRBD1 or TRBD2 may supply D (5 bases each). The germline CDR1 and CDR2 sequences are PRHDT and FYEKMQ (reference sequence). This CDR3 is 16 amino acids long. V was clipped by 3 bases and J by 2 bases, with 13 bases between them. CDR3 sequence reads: CASSFQGELNTGELFF. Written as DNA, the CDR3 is TGTGCCAGCAGCTTTCAGGGAGAACTCAACACCGGGGAGCTGTTTTTT.

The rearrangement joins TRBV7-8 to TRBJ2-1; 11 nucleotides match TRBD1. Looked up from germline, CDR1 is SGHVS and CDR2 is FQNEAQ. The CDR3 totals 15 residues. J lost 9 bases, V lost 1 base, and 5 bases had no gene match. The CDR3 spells CASSLVDRGPGEQFF. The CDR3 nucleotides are TGTGCCAGCAGCTTAGTGGACAGGGGGCCAGGTGAGCAGTTCTTC.

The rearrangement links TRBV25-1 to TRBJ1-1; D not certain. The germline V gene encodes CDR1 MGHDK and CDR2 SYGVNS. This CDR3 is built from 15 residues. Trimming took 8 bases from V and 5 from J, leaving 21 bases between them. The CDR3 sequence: CASPRLGSVYTEAFF. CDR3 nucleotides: TGTGCCAGCCCCCGGTTGGGCAGTGTATATACTGAAGCTTTCTTT.

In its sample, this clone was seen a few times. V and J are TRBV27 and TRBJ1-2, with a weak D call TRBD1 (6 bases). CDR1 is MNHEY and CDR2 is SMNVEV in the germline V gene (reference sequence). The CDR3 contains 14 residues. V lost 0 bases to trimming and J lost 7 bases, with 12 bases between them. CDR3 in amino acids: CASSLSMGGSGYTF. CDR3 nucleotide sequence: TGTGCCAGCAGTTTATCGATGGGGGGCTCTGGCTACACCTTC.

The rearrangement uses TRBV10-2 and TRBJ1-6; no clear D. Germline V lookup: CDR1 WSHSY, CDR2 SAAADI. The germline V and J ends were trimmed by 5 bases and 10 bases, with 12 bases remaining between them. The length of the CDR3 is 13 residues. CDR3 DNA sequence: TGCGCCAGCAGTATAGGGTCAAGGTCACCCCTCCACTTT. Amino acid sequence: CASSIGSRSPLHF.

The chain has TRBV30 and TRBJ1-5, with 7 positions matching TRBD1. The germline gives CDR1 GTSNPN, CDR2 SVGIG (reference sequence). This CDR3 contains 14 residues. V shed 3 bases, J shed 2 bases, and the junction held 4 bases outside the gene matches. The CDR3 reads CAWRHGTGNQPQHF. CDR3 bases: TGTGCCTGGAGACACGGGACAGGCAATCAGCCCCAGCATTTT.

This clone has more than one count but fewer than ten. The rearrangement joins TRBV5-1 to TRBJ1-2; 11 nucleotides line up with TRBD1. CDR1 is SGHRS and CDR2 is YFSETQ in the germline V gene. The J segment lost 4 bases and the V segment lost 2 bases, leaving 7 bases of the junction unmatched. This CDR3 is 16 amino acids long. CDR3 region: CASSFGQGAVGYGYTF. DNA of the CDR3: TGCGCCAGCAGCTTCGGACAGGGGGCGGTTGGCTATGGCTACACCTTC.

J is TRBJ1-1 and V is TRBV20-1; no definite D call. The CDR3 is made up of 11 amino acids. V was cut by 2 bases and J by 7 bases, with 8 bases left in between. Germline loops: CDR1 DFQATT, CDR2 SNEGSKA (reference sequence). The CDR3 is CSARPRGEAFF. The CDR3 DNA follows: TGCAGTGCTAGACCACGAGGTGAAGCTTTCTTT.

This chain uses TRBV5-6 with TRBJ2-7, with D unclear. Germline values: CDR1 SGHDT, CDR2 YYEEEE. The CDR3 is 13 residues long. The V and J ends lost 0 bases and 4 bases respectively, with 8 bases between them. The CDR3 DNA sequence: TGTGCCAGCAGCTTGGGGACGACGTACGAGCAGTACTTC. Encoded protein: CASSLGTTYEQYF.

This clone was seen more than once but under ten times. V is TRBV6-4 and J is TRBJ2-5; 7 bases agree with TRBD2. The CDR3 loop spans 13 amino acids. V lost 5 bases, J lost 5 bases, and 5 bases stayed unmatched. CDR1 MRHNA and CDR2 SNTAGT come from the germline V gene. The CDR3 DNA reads TGTGCCAGCAGTCCGACTAGCTGGGAGACCCAGTACTTC. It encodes CASSPTSWETQYF.

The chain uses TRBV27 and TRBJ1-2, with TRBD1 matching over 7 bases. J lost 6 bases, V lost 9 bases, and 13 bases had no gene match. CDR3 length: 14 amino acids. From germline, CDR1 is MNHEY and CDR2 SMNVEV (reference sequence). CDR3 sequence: CASWTGIPGDGYTF. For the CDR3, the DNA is TGTGCCAGTTGGACAGGTATCCCCGGGGATGGCTACACCTTC.

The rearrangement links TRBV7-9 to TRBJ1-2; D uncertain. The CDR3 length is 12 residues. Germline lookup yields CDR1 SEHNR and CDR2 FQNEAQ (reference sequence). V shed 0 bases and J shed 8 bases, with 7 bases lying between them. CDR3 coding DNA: TGTGCCAGCAGCTTAGCCGGGTTAGGCTACACCTTC. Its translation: CASSLAGLGYTF.

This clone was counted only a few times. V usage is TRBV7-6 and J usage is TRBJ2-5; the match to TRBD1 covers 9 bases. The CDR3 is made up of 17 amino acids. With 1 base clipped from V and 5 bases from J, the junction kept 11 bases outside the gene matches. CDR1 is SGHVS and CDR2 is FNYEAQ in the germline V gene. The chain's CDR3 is CASSLGYYTGGEETQYF. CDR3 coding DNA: TGTGCCAGCAGCTTAGGCTATTATACAGGGGGCGAGGAGACCCAGTACTTC.

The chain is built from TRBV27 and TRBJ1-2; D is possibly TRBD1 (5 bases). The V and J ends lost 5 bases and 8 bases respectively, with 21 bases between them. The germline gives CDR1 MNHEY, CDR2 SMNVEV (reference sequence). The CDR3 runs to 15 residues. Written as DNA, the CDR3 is TGTGCCAGCAGTCCCCCAGGGCCGGGAGGGGAGGGCTACACCTTC. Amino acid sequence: CASSPPGPGGEGYTF.

The CDR3: CASSEGGSQEKLFF. The CDR3 nucleotides read TGTGCCAGCAGTGAAGGTGGAAGTCAGGAAAAACTGTTTTTT. The chain couples TRBV2 to TRBJ1-4; D ambiguous. The V and J ends lost 1 base and 8 bases respectively, with 11 bases between them. There are 14 residues in the CDR3. CDR1 is SNHLY and CDR2 is FYNNEI in the germline V gene.

CDR3 coding DNA: TGCGCCAGCAGCTTAGGGACAGGGAACAACGAGCAGTACTTC. Protein product: CASSLGTGNNEQYF. The V gene is TRBV5-1, the J gene TRBJ2-7; 9 nucleotides match TRBD1. This CDR3 spans 14 amino acids. The germline V gene encodes CDR1 SGHRS and CDR2 YFSETQ. With V trimmed by 2 bases and J by 5 bases, 5 bases remained unmatched.

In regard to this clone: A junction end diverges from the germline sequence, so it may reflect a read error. The CDR3 is CTSSIGGDNEQFF. DNA of the CDR3: TGTACCAGTAGTATCGGGGGGGACAATGAGCAGTTCTTC. V gene TRBV19 combines with J gene TRBJ2-1; TRBD2 agrees at 8 bases. Germline loops: CDR1 LNHDA, CDR2 SQIVND (reference sequence). The CDR3 is 13 amino acids.

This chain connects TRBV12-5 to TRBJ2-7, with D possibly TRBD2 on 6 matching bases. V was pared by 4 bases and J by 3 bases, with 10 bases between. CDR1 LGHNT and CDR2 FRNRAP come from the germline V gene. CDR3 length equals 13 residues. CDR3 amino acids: CASGSRGFYEQYF. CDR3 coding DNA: TGTGCTAGTGGTTCGCGGGGCTTCTACGAGCAGTACTTC.

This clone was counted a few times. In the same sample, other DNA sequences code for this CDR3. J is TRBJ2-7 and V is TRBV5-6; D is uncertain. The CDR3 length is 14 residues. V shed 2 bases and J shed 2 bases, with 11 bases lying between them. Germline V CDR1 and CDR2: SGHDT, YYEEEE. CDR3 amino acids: CASSFPSRAYEQYF. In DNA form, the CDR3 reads TGTGCCAGCAGCTTTCCCAGTAGGGCCTACGAGCAGTACTTC.

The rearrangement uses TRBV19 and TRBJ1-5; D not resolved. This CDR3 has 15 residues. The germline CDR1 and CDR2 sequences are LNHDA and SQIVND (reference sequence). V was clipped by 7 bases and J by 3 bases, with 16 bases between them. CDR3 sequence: CASTLGGGFNQPQHF. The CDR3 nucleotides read TGTGCCAGTACCCTAGGCGGAGGTTTCAATCAGCCCCAGCATTTT. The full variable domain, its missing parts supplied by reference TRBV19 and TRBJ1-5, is DGGITQSPKYLFRKEGQNVTLSCEQNLNHDAMYWYRQDPGQGLRLIYYSQIVNDFQKGDIAEGYSVSREKKESFPLTVTSAQKNPTAFYLCASTLGGGFNQPQHFGDGTRLSIL.

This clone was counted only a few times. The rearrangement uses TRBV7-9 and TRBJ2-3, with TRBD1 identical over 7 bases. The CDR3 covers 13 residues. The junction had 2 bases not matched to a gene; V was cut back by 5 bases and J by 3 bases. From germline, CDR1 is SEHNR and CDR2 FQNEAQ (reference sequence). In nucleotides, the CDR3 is TGTGCCAGCAGCCCACAGGGGACAGATACGCAGTATTTT. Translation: CASSPQGTDTQYF.